The TCR beta chain under discussion was sequenced for a study of cytomegalovirus exposure and HLA in healthy donors (TCRdb year 2017). Background for the entire study: An earlier analysis of several hundred of the donors reported more than 250 Gb of sequence data and some 120 million unique TCR beta sequences from about 179 million T cells. About 300 gigabases of sequencing data and around 80 million unique TCR sequences made up an early release that covered several hundred HLA-typed donors. Of the roughly 400 genotyped donors, approximately 80% fell in the genetic ancestry cluster associated with self-reported Caucasian donors. The study was designed to test whether signatures of past pathogen exposure could be identified by cataloging public T cell receptors. The study used immunosequencing to profile the T cell repertoires of several hundred subjects and linked those repertoires to cytomegalovirus serostatus. Along with the roughly 710-subject first cohort, a separate validation cohort of over 90 different subjects was used. To predict cytomegalovirus infection status, the study brought together high-throughput TCR immunosequencing, statistical association of individual TCRs with disease status, and machine learning. In a later analysis, previously published TCR beta repertoires from about 640 donors were re-analyzed and high-resolution HLA genotyping was added so that TCR occurrence patterns could be studied. In the later analysis, no new phenotypic data were used to find candidate immune exposures; instead, reliance was placed on TCR beta sequences and their occurrence across donors. An earlier analysis of approximately 580 of the donors used high-throughput TCR beta sequencing to judge whether each TCR beta V gene segment behaved as functional or pseudogenic. Alongside the repertoire data, information on donor age, sex, ethnicity and CMV serostatus was compiled. Genome-wide SNP genotypes for about three fifths of the roughly 670 donors were used in a later genetic analysis, which treated that subset as a discovery cohort. All discovery cohort repertoires had been generated using a single sequencing platform. Class I and class II HLA loci were covered by the typing at four-digit resolution. The number of typed donors differed by locus: about 629-640 for A, B, C, DRB1 and DQB1; approximately 520 for DQA1; 606 for DPA1; and 450 to 480 for DPB1. Because of strong linkage in the cohort, 5 or 6 DR-DQ haplotypes were treated as single units for association and clustering. Across about 370 genotyped donors of the cohort, an average of about 240,000 unique TCR beta nucleotide sequences per donor were sequenced, and roughly 20% of those sequences were non-productive. The investigation overall reported the following: Sequencing depth was assumed to be roughly uniform across donors in the presence/absence analyses, though that assumption may not hold. According to a later genetic analysis, donors in an Asian-associated ancestry cluster had fewer N-insertions in productive TCRs than the roughly 670-donor mean. Most CMV-associated TCR beta chains appeared to be HLA-restricted in a later analysis, and the HLA associations seemed to be driven largely by CMV exposure. When HLA alleles, especially DR and DQ, strongly co-occurred, attributing TCR associations to individual alleles was difficult. The classifier was reported to diagnose cytomegalovirus status with high specificity and sensitivity in both the original and validation cohorts. Immune exposure information for the cohort was limited to CMV serostatus. A further reported finding was that TCR beta sequences accurately predicted the HLA-A and HLA-B alleles for most subjects in the first cohort. Several of the top co-occurrence clusters appeared to be linked to parvovirus B19, influenza, CMV and Epstein-Barr virus, according to a later analysis. An association between a missense DCLRE1C variant and V-gene and J-gene trimming of TCR beta chains was found in a later genetic analysis and replicated in an independent cohort. In this cohort, only TCR beta chains were sequenced, and detectable features were limited by the absence of alpha or paired-chain data. In a later analysis, HLA-associated TCR beta chains were found to be more clonally expanded and to have lower generation probabilities than equally common non-associated chains. The sequencing pipeline was judged likely to have produced a cluster of highly shared sequence variants as a technical artifact. Correlated functional status among segregating V segments might be attributable to linkage disequilibrium, but an unknown experimental factor could not be ruled out. The authors suggested that the approach could potentially be extended to other disease states and immunological phenotypes. In the study, around 150 TCR beta chains were listed as associated with cytomegalovirus. Broadly in line with IMGT annotations, most TCR beta V segments showed up in productive rearrangements about 87% or about 30% of the time in an earlier analysis of 587 of the donors. In a later analysis, TCR association rates were found to vary across HLA loci, with the most associated TCRs seen for DRB1 alleles and the fewest for HLA-C alleles. Because the 87-base-pair reads could not distinguish some IMGT-functional V segments, including TRBV6-2 and TRBV6-3, those segments were excluded. Most TCR sequences were observed very rarely across donors, whereas some public TCRs were present in many individuals. In vitro tests confirmed that a few of the cytomegalovirus-associated TCR beta chains recognize cytomegalovirus antigens. A later analysis associated 15,000 or so TCR beta sequences with specific HLA alleles at a false discovery rate of 0.05. Because HLA typing was unavailable for some donors at each locus, only the typed subset was used in association tests. Because counts were too low, roughly 17 rarely observed V segments, including chromosome 9 orphons, were left out of the earlier analysis of approximately 580 of the donors.

The cohort was made up of approximately 670 healthy bone marrow donors. Cohort members were all nominally healthy when sampled, although unrecorded immune exposures were likely present. The donor tested CMV seronegative and was one of the 352 seronegative cohort members. A peripheral blood sample was provided by each donor, and peripheral blood mononuclear cells were used for TCR beta sequencing. The Qiagen DNeasy Blood Extraction Kit was used to extract genomic DNA from the blood cell samples. From V the trimming removes 0 bases and from J it removes 3 bases, while the gene matches leave 3 bases of the junction unaccounted for. Sequences SGHRS (CDR1) and YFSETQ (CDR2) are obtained from the germline V gene. There are 16 amino acids in the CDR3, from cysteine to phenylalanine inclusive. CDR3 DNA only is kept here, 48 bases in frame from base 1. Remarks on this clone: Its antigen is currently not known. No quality values exist for individual bases; no much larger clone is one base distant.

The library was generated by the immunoSEQ multiplex PCR assay. For the multiplex PCR, a mixture combining 60 forward primers for TCR Vbeta segments and 13 reverse primers for TCR Jbeta segments was used. Amplification of the CDR3 region of rearranged TCR beta genes was performed with a multiplex PCR assay on genomic DNA. The amplified TCR beta libraries were sequenced on the Illumina HiSeq System as 87-base-pair reads. On the authors' methods: A later analysis tallied approximately 87 million unique TCR beta chains across the 666 repertoires, and 10 million to 11 million of those chains were shared by two or more donors. Raw reads were error-corrected and collapsed into unique sequences by a nearest-neighbor algorithm in which closely related sequences were merged to remove PCR and sequencing errors. To assign V, D and J gene segments, CDR3 sequences were aligned to IMGT reference sequences. For a sequence to be retained, at least a six-nucleotide match to both a V gene segment and a J gene segment was required. Rearrangements were called productive when the CDR3 lacked stop codons and stayed in frame with V and J; all others were non-productive. Following IMGT convention, CDR3 was defined as the stretch from the second conserved V-encoded cysteine up to the conserved J-encoded phenylalanine. The earlier analysis of about 590 of the donors excluded sequences that lacked an unambiguous match to a single V gene segment. In an earlier analysis of more than 500 of the donors, a V segment was called functional when productive rearrangements were above 56.7%, and segregating when the standard deviation between donors exceeded 5%. A statistical classification framework was developed to diagnose cytomegalovirus status using the catalog of TCR beta chain sequences. A later analysis assigned V and J genes by comparing TCR nucleotide sequences with IMGT/GENE-DB human TR gene sequences. Using the TCRdist pipeline, a later analysis assigned CDR3 sequences along with most-parsimonious VDJ recombination scenarios. In a later analysis, each TCR beta chain was defined by its CDR3 amino acid sequence together with its V-gene family, and reads lacking a unique V-gene family were excluded. A later analysis removed 592 highly shared, low-generation-probability nucleotide sequences to deal with suspected cross-contamination and a sequencing artifact. In a later analysis, a clonal expansion index was calculated for each public chain from normalized within-repertoire ranks of inferred template counts. In a later analysis, generation probabilities were computed with a VDJ recombination model fitted to out-of-frame rearrangements, and the resulting probabilities were checked against IGoR. In a later analysis, TCR-TCR, TCR-HLA and TCR-CMV co-occurrence was scored with hypergeometric tests, and a repertoire-size bias correction was applied to TCR pairs. A later analysis estimated false discovery rates by permuting HLA or CMV assignments 20 times. A later analysis grouped co-occurring TCRs with DBSCAN, adding TCRdist sequence similarity when clustering within HLA-allele-positive subsets. Repertoires with fewer than 30,000 or more than 120,000 public chains were left out of co-occurrence clustering, as were a handful of repertoires with anomalous nucleotide sharing. Sourced from immuneACCESS, this table was stored by TCRdb with only in-frame sequences that have V and J called. A share of the clones is absent; for the studies checked, an unresolved V gene accounts for under half, and the remainder has no known explanation. V and J calls and clone size come straight from that table; D and trimming were deduced from the DNA. For this sample there are approximately 200,000 clones; 65% to 85% appear just once. The ten largest clones capture 1.6% of the sample.

This clonotype was obtained from a woman aged 18-29 years in good health and CMV-seronegative. The V and J segments used are TRBV5-1 and TRBJ2-1, with 10 central nucleotides matching TRBD1. Specimen: PBMCs. The bases read TGCGCCAGCAGCTTGGGGGGACAGGGGAGCTACAATGAGCAGTTCTTC. Its protein product is CASSLGGQGSYNEQFF.